This entry describes one T cell receptor (beta chain). Its antigen is not known. The entry originates in a study of cytomegalovirus exposure and HLA in healthy donors. The study, taken as a whole, reports: In a later analysis, an Asian-associated ancestry cluster reportedly showed fewer N-insertions than the roughly 690-donor mean. Reportedly, cytomegalovirus status was diagnosed with high sensitivity and specificity. Among TCR beta chains, those listed as cytomegalovirus-associated numbered fewer than 200. A previous analysis found most TCR beta V segments productive roughly 87% or roughly 30% of the time.

The CDR3 sequence is 16 residues long. V trimming: 6 bases; J trimming: 5 bases; junction bases outside the gene matches: 13. Germline assignment: CDR1 MNHEY and CDR2 SMNVEV (reference sequence). The study ran its PCR with 60 Vbeta and 13 Jbeta primers. Data came from immunoSEQ multiplex PCR; TCRdb stores just in-frame clones and leaves some out. The sample yields approximately 150,000 clones, about 80% seen once. Sequencing used PBMCs. The receptor's source is a man in his thirties or forties in good health and CMV-seropositive. V and J are TRBV27 and TRBJ2-1; 7 bases fit TRBD2. The CDR3 bases are TGTGCCAGCAGAGCGTTTTGGGGGGGTTTCGACAATGAGCAGTTCTTC. Protein product: CASRAFWGGFDNEQFF.